This T cell receptor (beta chain) was observed in a study of control samples from healthy donors and cancer patients. The protocol was immunoSEQ multiplex PCR, while the TCRdb copy is restricted to in-frame clones and leaves out a portion. Here the sample spans more than 90,000 clones, about 89% being singletons. The CDR3 runs to 13 residues. Germline CDR1 reads DFQATT; CDR2 reads SNEGSKA (reference sequence). Trimming stripped 5 bases from V and 0 bases from J, with 8 bases between. The sample holds a few counts of this clone. What was sequenced was blood. The clonotype comes from a man aged 30-40 years in good health. The chain is built from TRBV20-1 and TRBJ1-3; D is unclear. The CDR3 loop is CSARGISGNTIYF. CDR3 coding DNA: TGCAGTGCTCGTGGAATCTCTGGAAACACCATATATTTT.